This T cell receptor (beta chain) comes out of a study of T cells expressing NK-cell markers. For the study at large: One of the eight sequenced donors was seronegative, whereas the other seven were HCMV-seropositive.

Beta-chain TCR cDNA was generated via 5'RACE template switching with UMIs. TCRdb processed the 5' RACE reads again and assigns one entry to each CDR3 protein, with no DNA. Here the sample table reports a few hundred thousand distinct CDR3 sequences. What was sequenced was blood T cells: a sorted CD56 or NKG2C T cell subset, CD4+ or CD8+ T cells, or bulk PBMC T cells (not recorded which). The sequence derives from a man aged 18-75 years in good health.

The CDR3 reads CATPGPYLNTEAFF. V and J are TRBV19 and TRBJ1-1; there is no DNA to check the TCRdb D call of TRBD1. This CDR3 has 14 amino acids. The germline V gene has CDR1 LNHDA and CDR2 SQIVND (reference sequence).